This entry concerns a single TCR beta chain. No antigen is known for it. Using immunoSEQ multiplex PCR, the repertoire was profiled, and TCRdb retains in-frame clones only, with some absent. Of roughly 50,000 clones in the sample, 81% were seen once. These data come from a study of PD-1 blockade in classical Hodgkin lymphoma. Study-level findings and limits: Newly diagnosed patients had diversity similar to the baseline diversity of complete responders.

Every patient was affected by relapse after autologous stem cell transplantation, while exposure to brentuximab vedotin was not uniform. The CDR3 extends over 11 amino acids. From germline, CDR1 is DFQATT and CDR2 SNEGSKA (reference sequence). Trimming took 2 bases from V and 11 from J, leaving 12 bases between them. The source material was peripheral blood mononuclear cells (PBMCs), sampled at baseline. This receptor was identified in a human donor with classical Hodgkin lymphoma. The V gene is TRBV20-1, the J gene TRBJ1-1; no clear D. In DNA form, the CDR3 reads TGCAGTGCTAGATCGAGCCTCTGGGCTTTCTTT. It translates to CSARSSLWAFF.